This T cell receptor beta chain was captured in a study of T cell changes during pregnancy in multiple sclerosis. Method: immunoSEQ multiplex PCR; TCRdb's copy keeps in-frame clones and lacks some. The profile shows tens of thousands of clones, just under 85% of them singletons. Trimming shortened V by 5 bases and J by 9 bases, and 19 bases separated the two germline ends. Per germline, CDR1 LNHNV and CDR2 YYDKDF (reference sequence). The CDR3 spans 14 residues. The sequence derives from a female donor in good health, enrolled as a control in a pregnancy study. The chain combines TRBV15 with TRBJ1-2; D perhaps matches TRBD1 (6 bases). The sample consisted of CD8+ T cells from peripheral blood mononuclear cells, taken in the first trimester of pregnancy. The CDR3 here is CATSGTAVGGSYTF. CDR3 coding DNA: TGTGCCACCAGCGGAACGGCGGTAGGGGGAAGCTACACCTTC.